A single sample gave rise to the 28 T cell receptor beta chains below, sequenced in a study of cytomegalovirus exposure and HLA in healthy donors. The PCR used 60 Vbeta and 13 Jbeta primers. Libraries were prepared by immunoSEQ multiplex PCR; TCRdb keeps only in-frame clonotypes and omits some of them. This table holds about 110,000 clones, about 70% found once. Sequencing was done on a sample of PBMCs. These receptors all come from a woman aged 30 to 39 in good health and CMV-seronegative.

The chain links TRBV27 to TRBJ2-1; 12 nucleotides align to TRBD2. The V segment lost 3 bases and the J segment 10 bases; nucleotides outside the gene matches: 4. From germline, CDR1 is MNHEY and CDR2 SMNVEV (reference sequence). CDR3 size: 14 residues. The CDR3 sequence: CASSFTSGGLEQFF. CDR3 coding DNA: TGTGCCAGCAGTTTTACTAGCGGGGGGTTAGAGCAGTTCTTC.

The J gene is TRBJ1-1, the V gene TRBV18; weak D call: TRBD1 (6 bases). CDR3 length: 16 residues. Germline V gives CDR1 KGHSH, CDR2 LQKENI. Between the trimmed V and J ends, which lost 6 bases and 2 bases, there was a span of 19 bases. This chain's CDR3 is CASSLFTGQTNTEAFF. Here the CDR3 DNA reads TGTGCCAGCTCTCTCTTTACGGGACAAACTAACACTGAAGCTTTCTTT.

In DNA, the CDR3 is TGTGCCAGCAGCTTAAGTGCGAGTGGCTACACCTTC. Its protein is CASSLSASGYTF. This chain links TRBV7-9 with TRBJ1-2; D unresolved. The CDR3 covers 12 residues. V shed 2 bases and J shed 7 bases, with 8 bases lying between them. Looked up from germline, CDR1 is SEHNR and CDR2 is FQNEAQ (reference sequence).

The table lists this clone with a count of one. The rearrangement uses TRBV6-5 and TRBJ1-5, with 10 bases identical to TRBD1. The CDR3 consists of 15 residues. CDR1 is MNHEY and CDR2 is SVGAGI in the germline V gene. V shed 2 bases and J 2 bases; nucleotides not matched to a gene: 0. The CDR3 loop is CASSYGTGGNQPQHF. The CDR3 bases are TGTGCCAGCAGTTACGGGACAGGGGGCAATCAGCCCCAGCATTTT.

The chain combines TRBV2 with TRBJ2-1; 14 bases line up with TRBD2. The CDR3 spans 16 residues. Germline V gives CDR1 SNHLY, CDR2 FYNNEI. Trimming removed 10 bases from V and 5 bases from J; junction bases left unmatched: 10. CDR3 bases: TGTGCCACTCCGGGACTAGCGGGGGCCTGGGACAATGAGCAGTTCTTC. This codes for CATPGLAGAWDNEQFF.

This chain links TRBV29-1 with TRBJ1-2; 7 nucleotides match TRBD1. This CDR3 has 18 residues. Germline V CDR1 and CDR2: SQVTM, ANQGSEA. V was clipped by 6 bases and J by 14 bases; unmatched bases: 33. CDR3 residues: CSVAPGQTVPLRTTTRTF. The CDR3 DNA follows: TGCAGCGTAGCCCCGGGACAGACAGTCCCTTTACGTACTACAACGAGGACCTTC. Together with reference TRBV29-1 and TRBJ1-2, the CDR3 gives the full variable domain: SAVISQKPSRDICQRGTSLTIQCQVDSQVTMMFWYRQQPGQSLTLIATANQGSEATYESGFVIDKFPISRPNLTFSTLTVSNMSPEDSSIYLCSVAPGQTVPLRTTTRTFGSGTRLTVV.

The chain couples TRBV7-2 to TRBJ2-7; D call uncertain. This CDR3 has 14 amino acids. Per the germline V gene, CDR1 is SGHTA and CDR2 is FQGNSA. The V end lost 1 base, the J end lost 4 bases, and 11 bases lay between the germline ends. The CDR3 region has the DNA TGTGCCAGCAGCTTAGATACAGTAGGATACGAGCAGTACTTC. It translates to CASSLDTVGYEQYF. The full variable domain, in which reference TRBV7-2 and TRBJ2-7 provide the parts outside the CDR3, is GAGVSQSPSNKVTEKGKDVELRCDPISGHTALYWYRQSLGQGLEFLIYFQGNSAPDKSGLPSDRFSAERTGGSVSTLTIQRTQQEDSAVYLCASSLDTVGYEQYFGPGTRLTVT.

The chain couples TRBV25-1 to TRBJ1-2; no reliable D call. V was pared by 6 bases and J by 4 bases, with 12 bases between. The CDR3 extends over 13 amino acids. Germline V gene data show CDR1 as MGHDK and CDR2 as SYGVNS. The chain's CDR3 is CASSETGGYGYTF. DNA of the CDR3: TGTGCCAGCAGCGAAACCGGAGGCTATGGCTACACCTTC.

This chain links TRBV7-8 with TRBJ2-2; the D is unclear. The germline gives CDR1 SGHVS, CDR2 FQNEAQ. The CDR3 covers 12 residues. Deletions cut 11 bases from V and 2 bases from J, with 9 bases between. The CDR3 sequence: CAVRGNTGELFF. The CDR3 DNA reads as TGTGCCGTCCGAGGAAACACCGGGGAGCTGTTTTTT.

The CDR3 DNA follows: TGTGCCAGCAGTAGATGGACAATTAACTATGGCTACACCTTC. It encodes CASSRWTINYGYTF. The gene calls are TRBV28 and TRBJ1-2, with D possibly TRBD1 on 5 matching bases. In germline, CDR1 is MDHEN, CDR2 SYDVKM. This CDR3 has 14 residues. Trimming removed 5 bases from V and 1 base from J, with 11 bases in between.

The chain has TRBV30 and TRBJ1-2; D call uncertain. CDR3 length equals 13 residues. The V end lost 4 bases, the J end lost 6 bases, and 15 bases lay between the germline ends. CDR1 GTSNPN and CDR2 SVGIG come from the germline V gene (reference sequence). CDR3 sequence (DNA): TGTGCCTGGACTGCGATCTTAACGGATGGCTACACCTTC. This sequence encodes CAWTAILTDGYTF.

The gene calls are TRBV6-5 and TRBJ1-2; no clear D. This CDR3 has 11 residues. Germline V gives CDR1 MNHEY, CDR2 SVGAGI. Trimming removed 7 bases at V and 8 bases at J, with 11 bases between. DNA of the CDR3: TGTGCCAGCATCGGACGCGGGGGCTACACCTTC. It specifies CASIGRGGYTF.

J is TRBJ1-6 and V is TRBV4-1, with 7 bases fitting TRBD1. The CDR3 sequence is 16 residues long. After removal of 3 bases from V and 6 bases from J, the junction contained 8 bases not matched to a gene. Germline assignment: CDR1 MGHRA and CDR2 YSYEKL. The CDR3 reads CASSQDPGTVNSPLHF. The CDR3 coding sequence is TGCGCCAGCAGCCAGGACCCTGGGACAGTTAATTCACCCCTCCACTTT.

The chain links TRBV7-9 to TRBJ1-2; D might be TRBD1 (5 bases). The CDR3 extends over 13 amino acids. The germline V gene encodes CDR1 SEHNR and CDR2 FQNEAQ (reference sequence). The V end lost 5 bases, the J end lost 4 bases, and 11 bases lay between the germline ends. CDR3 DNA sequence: TGTGCCAGCAGCCTCGACAGCCCCTATGGCTACACCTTC. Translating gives CASSLDSPYGYTF.

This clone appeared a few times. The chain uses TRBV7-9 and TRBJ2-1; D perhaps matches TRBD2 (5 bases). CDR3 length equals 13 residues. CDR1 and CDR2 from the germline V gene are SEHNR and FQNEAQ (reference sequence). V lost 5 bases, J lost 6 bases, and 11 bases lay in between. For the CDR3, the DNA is TGTGCCAGCAGCAAAAGAGGGATCAATGAGCAGTTCTTC. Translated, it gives CASSKRGINEQFF.

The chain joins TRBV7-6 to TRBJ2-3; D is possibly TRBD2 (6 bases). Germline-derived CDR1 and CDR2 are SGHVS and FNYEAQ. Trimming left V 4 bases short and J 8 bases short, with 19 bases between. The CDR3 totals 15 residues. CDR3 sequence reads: CASSSTSSPGGTQYF. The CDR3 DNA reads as TGTGCCAGCAGCTCGACTAGTTCCCCCGGGGGTACGCAGTATTTT. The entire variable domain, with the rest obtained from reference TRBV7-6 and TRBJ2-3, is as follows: GAGVSQSPRYKVTKRGQDVALRCDPISGHVSLYWYRQALGQGPEFLTYFNYEAQQDKSGLPNDRFSAERPEGSISTLTIQRTEQRDSAMYRCASSSTSSPGGTQYFGPGTRLTVL.

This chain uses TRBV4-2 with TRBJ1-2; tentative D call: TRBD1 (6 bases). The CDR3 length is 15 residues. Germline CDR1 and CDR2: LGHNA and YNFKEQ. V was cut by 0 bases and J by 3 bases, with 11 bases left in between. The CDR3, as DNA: TGTGCCAGCAGCCAAGACCCGGACAGCCACTATGGCTACACCTTC. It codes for CASSQDPDSHYGYTF.

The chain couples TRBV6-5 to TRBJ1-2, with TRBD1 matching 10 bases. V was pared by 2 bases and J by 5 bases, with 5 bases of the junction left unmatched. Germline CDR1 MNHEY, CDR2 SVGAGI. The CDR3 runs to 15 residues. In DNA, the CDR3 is TGTGCCAGCAGTTACGGGGGACAGGGGATGTATGGCTACACCTTC. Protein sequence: CASSYGGQGMYGYTF.

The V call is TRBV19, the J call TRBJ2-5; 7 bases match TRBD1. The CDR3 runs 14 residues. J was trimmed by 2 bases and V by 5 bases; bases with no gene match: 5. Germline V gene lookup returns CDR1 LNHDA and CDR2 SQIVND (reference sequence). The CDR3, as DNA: TGTGCCAGTAGTGGACAGGCCACGCAAGAGACCCAGTACTTC. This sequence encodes CASSGQATQETQYF.

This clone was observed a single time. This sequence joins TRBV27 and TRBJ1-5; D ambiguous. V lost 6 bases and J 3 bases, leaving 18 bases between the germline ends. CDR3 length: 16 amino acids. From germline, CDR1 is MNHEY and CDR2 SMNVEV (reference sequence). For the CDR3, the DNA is TGTGCCAGCAGAGACCTCACCCGGGATTACAATCAGCCCCAGCATTTT. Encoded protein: CASRDLTRDYNQPQHF.

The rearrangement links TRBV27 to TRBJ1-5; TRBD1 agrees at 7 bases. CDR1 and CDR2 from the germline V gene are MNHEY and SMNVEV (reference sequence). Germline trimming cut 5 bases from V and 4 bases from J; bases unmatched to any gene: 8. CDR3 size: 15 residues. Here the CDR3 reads CASSMYLGQNQPQHF. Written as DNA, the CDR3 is TGTGCCAGCAGTATGTATTTGGGACAGAATCAGCCCCAGCATTTT.

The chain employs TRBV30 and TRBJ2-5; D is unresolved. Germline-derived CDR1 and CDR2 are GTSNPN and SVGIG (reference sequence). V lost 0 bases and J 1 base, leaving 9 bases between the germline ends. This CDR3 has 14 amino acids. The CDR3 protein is CAWSVGRLQETQYF. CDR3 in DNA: TGTGCCTGGAGTGTAGGCAGACTCCAAGAGACCCAGTACTTC.

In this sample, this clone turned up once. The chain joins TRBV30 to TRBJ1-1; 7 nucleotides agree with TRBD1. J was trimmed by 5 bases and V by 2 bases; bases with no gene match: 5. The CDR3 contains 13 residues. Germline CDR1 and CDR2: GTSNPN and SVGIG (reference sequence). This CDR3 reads CAWSKTGLTEAFF. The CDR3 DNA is TGTGCCTGGAGTAAGACAGGGCTGACTGAAGCTTTCTTT.

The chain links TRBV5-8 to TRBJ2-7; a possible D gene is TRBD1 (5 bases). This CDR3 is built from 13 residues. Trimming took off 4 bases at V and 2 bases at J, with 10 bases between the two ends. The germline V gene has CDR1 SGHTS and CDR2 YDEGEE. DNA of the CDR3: TGTGCCAGCAGCCCGGACATGACCTACGAGCAGTACTTC. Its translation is CASSPDMTYEQYF.

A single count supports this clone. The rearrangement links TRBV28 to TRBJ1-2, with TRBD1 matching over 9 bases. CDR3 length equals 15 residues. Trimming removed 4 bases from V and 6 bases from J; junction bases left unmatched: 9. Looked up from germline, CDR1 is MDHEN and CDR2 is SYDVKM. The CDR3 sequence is CASSSPGTGKDGYTF. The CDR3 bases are TGTGCCAGCAGTTCCCCAGGGACAGGGAAGGATGGCTACACCTTC.

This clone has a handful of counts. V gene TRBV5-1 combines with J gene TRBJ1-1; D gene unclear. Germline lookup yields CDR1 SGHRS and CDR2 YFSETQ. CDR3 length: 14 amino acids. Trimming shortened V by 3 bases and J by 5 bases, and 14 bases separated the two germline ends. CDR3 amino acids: CASSWPGMGTEAFF. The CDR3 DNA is TGCGCCAGCAGCTGGCCGGGGATGGGTACTGAAGCTTTCTTT.

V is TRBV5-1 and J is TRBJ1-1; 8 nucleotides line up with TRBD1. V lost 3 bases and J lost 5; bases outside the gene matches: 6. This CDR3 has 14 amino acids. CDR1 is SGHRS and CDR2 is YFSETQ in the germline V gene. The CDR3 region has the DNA TGCGCCAGCAGCTCCAGGACAGGGATGACTGAAGCTTTCTTT. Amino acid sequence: CASSSRTGMTEAFF.

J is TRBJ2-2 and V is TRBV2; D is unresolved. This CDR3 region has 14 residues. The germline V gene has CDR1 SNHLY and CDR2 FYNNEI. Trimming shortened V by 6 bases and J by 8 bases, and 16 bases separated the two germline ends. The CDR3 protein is CASRIPRLGGELFF. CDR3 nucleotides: TGTGCCAGCAGAATACCGCGGTTGGGTGGGGAGCTGTTTTTT. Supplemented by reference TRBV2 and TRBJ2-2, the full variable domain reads EPEVTQTPSHQVTQMGQEVILRCVPISNHLYFYWYRQILGQKVEFLVSFYNNEISEKSEIFDDQFSVERPDGSNFTLKIRSTKLEDSAMYFCASRIPRLGGELFFGEGSRLTVL.